Listed below are T cell receptor beta chains from one sample, sequenced in a study of T cell repertoires in cytomegalovirus infection. TCRdb ran MiXCR on the reads and lists one entry per CDR3 protein. This sample has roughly 920,000 distinct CDR3 sequences, with less than 40% found just once. Antigens of these TCRs are unknown. This specimen consisted of cultured CD8+ T cells from PBMCs, obtained from culture after CMV antigen stimulation. The receptor set was obtained from a human donor in good health (CMV status not recorded). Some clones in this sample may be carry-over from other donors' samples. Each CDR3 is given with its conserved first and last residue. Each record gives: V gene, J gene, CDR3 protein.

>TRBV7-6|TRBJ2-1
CASSSRTGRTYNEQFF
>TRBV27|TRBJ2-1
CASWGTGFYNEQFF
>TRBV19|TRBJ1-5
CASSILRGDQPQHF
>TRBV14|TRBJ2-1
CASSWGGQGGNNEQFF
>TRBV6-6|TRBJ2-5
CASGPVLAGGPETQYF
>TRBV6-5|TRBJ1-6
CASSYSNTVSPLHF
>TRBV7-3|TRBJ1-1
CASRNPGDRNTEAFF
>TRBV7-9|TRBJ1-4
CASSYDRGIATNEKLFF
>TRBV9|TRBJ2-5
CASSPNSGGGKETQYF
>TRBV5-1|TRBJ2-1
CASIHSLAGEESSYNEQFF
>TRBV12-3/TRBV12-4|TRBJ2-3
CASSFITDRGETDTQYF
>TRBV7-2|TRBJ2-1
CASSYTSGGYNEQFF
>TRBV6-6|TRBJ2-2
CAACSEGGELFF
>TRBV7-9|TRBJ1-5
CAVSSGYSNQPQHF
>TRBV5-6|TRBJ2-1
CASSPDTGNNEQFF
>TRBV29-1|TRBJ1-1
CSVDDGTGTEAFF
>TRBV7-9|TRBJ1-1
CASLVDYRGTEAFF
>TRBV9|TRBJ1-2
CASSDRFTGYTF
>TRBV12-3/TRBV12-4|TRBJ1-3
CASSLEFTGNTIYF
>TRBV6-5|TRBJ1-2
CASCYLISWIKDGNYGYTF
>TRBV27|TRBJ2-7
CASSFGGAAEQYF
>TRBV5-5|TRBJ2-3
CASSKELAGGLSSTDTQYF
>TRBV12-3/TRBV12-4|TRBJ2-3
CASSLEGPAQYF
>TRBV20-1|TRBJ2-1
CSAVSVYGEQFF
>TRBV6-6|TRBJ2-3
CAINLAGAFSTDTQYF
>TRBV7-4|TRBJ1-1
CASSLASGMEAFF
>TRBV7-9|TRBJ1-6
CASSSQDSSNSPLHF
>TRBV7-2|TRBJ2-3
CASSTSGGADTQYF
>TRBV15|TRBJ2-1
CATRTVYYNEQFF
>TRBV6-6|TRBJ1-6
CASGMGQGMSSYNSPLHF
>TRBV29-1|TRBJ2-7
CSVGLGLNYEQYF
>TRBV12-3/TRBV12-4|TRBJ2-7
CASSSRVGPKGVGEQYF
>TRBV12-3/TRBV12-4|TRBJ2-2
CASSPTGGHTGELFF
>TRBV12-3/TRBV12-4|TRBJ2-7
CASTPFIGTWAIEQYF
>TRBV4-2|TRBJ2-5
CASSQSEAGGRVWETQYF
>TRBV6-4|TRBJ1-1
CASSAAGSTEAFF
>TRBV12-3/TRBV12-4|TRBJ2-7
CASSGTGSLKAYEQYF
>TRBV20-1|TRBJ1-5
CSANSRDSPNQPQHF
>TRBV7-2|TRBJ2-2
CASSPMGAGELFF
>TRBV6-1|TRBJ2-2
CASLAIGGANTGELFF
>TRBV4-3|TRBJ2-5
CASSQDPLAGAQETQYF
>TRBV6-5|TRBJ1-6
CASSYPPDRYPYNSPLHF